The rows below give T cell receptor beta chains drawn from one sample of a study of T cell responses to AZD1222 COVID-19 vaccine. Generated by immunoSEQ multiplex PCR, the TCRdb table keeps only in-frame clones and is missing some. The sample includes about 190,000 clones, around 87% of them seen just once. The specimen comprised peripheral blood, sampled on day 0 of MenACWY control vaccination. The source of these receptors is an adult in good health. Each CDR3 is given with its conserved first and last residue. D genes are given only for firm matches. The listing skips clone size in some rows; elsewhere it reads once, few, many or a size class.

>NA|TRBJ1-2|few|TRBV5-1
TGCGCCAGCAGCTTGGTCAGGGGTAACGGCTACACCTTC
CASSLVRGNGYTF
>NA|TRBJ1-2|NA|TRBV2
TGTGCCAGCAGTGAGATTTCGGACTATGGCTACACCTTC
CASSEISDYGYTF
>TRBD2|TRBJ2-5|NA|TRBV2
TGTGCCAGCAGTGGACTAGCGGGAGGAAAAGAGACCCAGTACTTC
CASSGLAGGKETQYF
>TRBD1|TRBJ1-2|NA|TRBV4-3
TGCGCCAGCAGCCAAGACGTGGGACAGCTCTATGGCTACACCTTC
CASSQDVGQLYGYTF
>NA|TRBJ1-5|NA|TRBV6-1
TGTGCCAGCAGTGAACGGGGGAATCAGCCCCAGCATTTT
CASSERGNQPQHF
>NA|TRBJ1-6|NA|TRBV28
TGTGCCAGCATAGGAGGCGATAATTCACCCCTCCACTTT
CASIGGDNSPLHF
>NA|TRBJ2-3|NA|TRBV27
TGTGCCAGCAAGGGGGAGGCAGCCCTGAGAGATACGCAGTATTTT
CASKGEAALRDTQYF
>NA|TRBJ1-2|NA|TRBV6-1
TGTGCCAGCAGTGAATTGGTTGACTATGGCTACACCTTC
CASSELVDYGYTF
>TRBD1|TRBJ2-7|NA|TRBV7-2
TGTGCCAGCAGCAAGGTCGGACAGGGTAGTAACGAGCAGTACTTC
CASSKVGQGSNEQYF
>NA|TRBJ1-4|NA|TRBV6-1
TGTGCCAGCAGTGAAGGGAGTCATAATGAAAAACTGTTTTTT
CASSEGSHNEKLFF
>TRBD1|TRBJ1-1|NA|TRBV18
TGTGCCAGCTCACCGCAGGGGGAGAACACTGAAGCTTTCTTT
CASSPQGENTEAFF
>TRBD1|TRBJ1-1|NA|TRBV27
TGTGCCAGCAGCGCCGCAGGGGGCACTGAAGCTTTCTTT
CASSAAGGTEAFF
>TRBD1|TRBJ1-3|few|TRBV6-1
TGTGCCAGCAGTGCCTTGACAGGTGGACAGGGTGGAAACACCATATATTTT
CASSALTGGQGGNTIYF
>TRBD2|TRBJ2-3|NA|TRBV11-2
TGTGCCAGCACCGCATTGGGGACTAGCGGGAGGGTGGATACGCAGTATTTT
CASTALGTSGRVDTQYF
>TRBD1|TRBJ2-5|NA|TRBV9
TGTGCCAGCAGCGCGTCAGGGGGCCAAGAGACCCAGTACTTC
CASSASGGQETQYF
>NA|TRBJ2-5|NA|TRBV7-3
TGTGCCAGCAGCTTAACTAGTTCTGAGACCCAGTACTTC
CASSLTSSETQYF
>NA|TRBJ1-5|NA|TRBV2
TGTGCCAGCAGTGAATTGGGGACGGGGCAGCCCCAGCATTTT
CASSELGTGQPQHF
>NA|TRBJ2-7|NA|TRBV18
TGTGCCAGCTCATCGACAGACGAGCAGTACTTC
CASSSTDEQYF
>TRBD1|TRBJ1-6|NA|TRBV4-3
TGCGCCAGCAGCCAAGATGGGACAGCTAGCTCCTATAATTCACCCCTCCACTTT
CASSQDGTASSYNSPLHF
>NA|TRBJ2-3|NA|TRBV5-8
TGTGCCAGCAGCTTGGCCCGACAGGGCACAGATACGCAGTATTTT
CASSLARQGTDTQYF
>TRBD1|TRBJ1-5|NA|TRBV7-2
TGTGCCAGCAGCTTAGCGCGGACAGGGGTAGGGCAGCCCCAGCATTTT
CASSLARTGVGQPQHF
>TRBD1|TRBJ2-2|NA|TRBV9
TGTGCCAGCAGCCCCCCGACAGGGGGCGAGGAGCTGTTTTTT
CASSPPTGGEELFF